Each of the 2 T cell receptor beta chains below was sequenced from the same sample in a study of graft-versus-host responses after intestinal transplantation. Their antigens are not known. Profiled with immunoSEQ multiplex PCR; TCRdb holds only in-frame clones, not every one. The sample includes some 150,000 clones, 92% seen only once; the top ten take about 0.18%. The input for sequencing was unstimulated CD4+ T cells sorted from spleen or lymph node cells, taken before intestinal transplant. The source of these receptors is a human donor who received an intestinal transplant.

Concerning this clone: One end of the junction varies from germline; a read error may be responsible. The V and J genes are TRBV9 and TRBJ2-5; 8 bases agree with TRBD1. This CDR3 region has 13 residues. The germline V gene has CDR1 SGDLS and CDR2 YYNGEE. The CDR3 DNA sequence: TGTGCCAGCGGCGTAGCAGGGGGCGAGACCCAGTACTTC. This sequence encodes CASGVAGGETQYF.

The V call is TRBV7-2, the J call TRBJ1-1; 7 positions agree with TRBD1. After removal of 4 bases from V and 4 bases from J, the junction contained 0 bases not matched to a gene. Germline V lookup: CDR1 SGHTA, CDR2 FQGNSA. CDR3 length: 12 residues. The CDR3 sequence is CASSYRGTEAFF. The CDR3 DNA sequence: TGTGCCAGCAGCTACAGGGGCACTGAAGCTTTCTTT.